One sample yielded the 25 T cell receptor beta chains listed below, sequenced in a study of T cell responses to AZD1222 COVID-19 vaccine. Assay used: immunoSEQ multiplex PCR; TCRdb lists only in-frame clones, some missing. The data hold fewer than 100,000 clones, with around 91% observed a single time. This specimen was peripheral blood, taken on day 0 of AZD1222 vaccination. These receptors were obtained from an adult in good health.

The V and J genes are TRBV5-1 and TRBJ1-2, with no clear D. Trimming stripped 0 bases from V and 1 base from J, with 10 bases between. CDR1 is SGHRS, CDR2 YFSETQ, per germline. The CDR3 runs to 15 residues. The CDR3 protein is CASSLGTSDNYGYTF. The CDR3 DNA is TGCGCCAGCAGCTTGGGAACTAGCGATAACTATGGCTACACCTTC.

CDR3 DNA: TGTGCCTGGAGCGGGAGTGAAAAACTGTTTTTT. Amino acids: CAWSGSEKLFF. The rearrangement uses TRBV30 and TRBJ1-4; D remains ambiguous. V was clipped by 3 bases and J by 7 bases, with 6 bases between them. CDR1 is GTSNPN and CDR2 is SVGIG in the germline V gene (reference sequence). CDR3 length equals 11 residues.

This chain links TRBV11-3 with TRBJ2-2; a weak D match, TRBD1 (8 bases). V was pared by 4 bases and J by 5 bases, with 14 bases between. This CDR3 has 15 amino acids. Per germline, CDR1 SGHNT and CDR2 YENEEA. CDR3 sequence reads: CASSSGQGGTGELFF. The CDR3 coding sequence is TGTGCCAGCAGCTCTGGACAGGGAGGGACCGGGGAGCTGTTTTTT. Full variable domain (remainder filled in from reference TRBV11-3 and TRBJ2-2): EAGVVQSPRYKIIEKKQPVAFWCNPISGHNTLYWYLQNLGQGPELLIRYENEEAVDDSQLPKDRFSAERLKGVDSTLKIQPAELGDSAVYLCASSSGQGGTGELFFGEGSRLTVL.

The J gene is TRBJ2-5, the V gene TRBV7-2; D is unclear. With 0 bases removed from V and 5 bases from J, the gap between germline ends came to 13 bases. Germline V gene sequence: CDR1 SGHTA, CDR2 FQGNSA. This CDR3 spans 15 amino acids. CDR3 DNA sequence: TGTGCCAGCAGCTTAGCAGGCAATGTCTGGGAGACCCAGTACTTC. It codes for CASSLAGNVWETQYF.

This CDR3 reads CASSTRDSRFRNEQFF. The DNA of the CDR3 is TGTGCCAGCAGCACCAGGGACAGCAGGTTTAGGAATGAGCAGTTCTTC. This chain connects TRBV9 to TRBJ2-1; TRBD1 matches at 7 bases. V gave up 4 bases and J gave up 7 bases; unmatched junction bases: 14. Germline CDR1 is SGDLS and CDR2 is YYNGEE. This CDR3 contains 16 residues. Full variable domain (outside the CDR3, taken from reference TRBV9 and TRBJ2-1): DSGVTQTPKHLITATGQRVTLRCSPRSGDLSVYWYQQSLDQGLQFLIQYYNGEERAKGNILERFSAQQFPDLHSELNLSSLELGDSALYFCASSTRDSRFRNEQFFGPGTRLTVL.

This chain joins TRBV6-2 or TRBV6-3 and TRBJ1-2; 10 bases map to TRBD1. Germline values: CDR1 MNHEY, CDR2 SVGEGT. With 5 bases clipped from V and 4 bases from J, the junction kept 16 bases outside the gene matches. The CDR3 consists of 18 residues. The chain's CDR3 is CASSDPRGTGASGYGYTF. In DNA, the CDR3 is TGTGCCAGCAGTGACCCCCGCGGGACAGGGGCCTCGGGCTATGGCTACACCTTC.

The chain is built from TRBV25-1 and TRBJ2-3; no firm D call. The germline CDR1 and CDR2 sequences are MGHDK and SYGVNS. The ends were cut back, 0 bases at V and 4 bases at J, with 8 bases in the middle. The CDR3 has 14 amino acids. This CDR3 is CASSEYIGPDTQYF. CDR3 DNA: TGTGCCAGCAGTGAATATATTGGGCCAGATACGCAGTATTTT.

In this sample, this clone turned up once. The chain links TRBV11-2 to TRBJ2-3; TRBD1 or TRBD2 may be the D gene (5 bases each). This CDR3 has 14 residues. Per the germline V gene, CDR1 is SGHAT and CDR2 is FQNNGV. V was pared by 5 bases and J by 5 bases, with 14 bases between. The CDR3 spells CASSPSLGEDTQYF. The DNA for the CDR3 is TGTGCCAGCAGCCCATCACTGGGGGAAGATACGCAGTATTTT. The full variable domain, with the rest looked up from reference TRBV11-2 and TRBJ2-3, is EAGVAQSPRYKIIEKRQSVAFWCNPISGHATLYWYQQILGQGPKLLIQFQNNGVVDDSQLPKDRFSAERLKGVDSTLKIQPAKLEDSAVYLCASSPSLGEDTQYFGPGTRLTVL.

For the CDR3, the DNA is TGCGCCAGCAGCCAGGGTCTTCTGGCCGGGGAGCTGTTTTTT. Its translation: CASSQGLLAGELFF. The J gene is TRBJ2-2, the V gene TRBV5-1; D might be TRBD1 (5 bases). The V and J ends lost 4 bases and 6 bases respectively, with 13 bases between them. The CDR3 is made up of 14 amino acids. CDR1 is SGHRS and CDR2 is YFSETQ in the germline V gene.

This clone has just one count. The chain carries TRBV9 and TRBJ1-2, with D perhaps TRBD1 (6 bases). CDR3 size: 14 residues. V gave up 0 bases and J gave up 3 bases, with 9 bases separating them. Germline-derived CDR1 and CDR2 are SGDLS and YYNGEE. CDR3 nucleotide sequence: TGTGCCAGCAGCGTAGGGGACATCTACTATGGCTACACCTTC. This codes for CASSVGDIYYGYTF.

CDR3 loop: CASSVDPHGYTF. In DNA, the CDR3 is TGTGCCAGCAGCGTAGATCCTCATGGCTACACCTTC. The rearrangement links TRBV9 to TRBJ1-2; no reliable D call. The CDR3 covers 12 residues. Trimming stripped 0 bases from V and 6 bases from J, with 6 bases between. Germline V gene data show CDR1 as SGDLS and CDR2 as YYNGEE.

DNA of the CDR3: TGTGCCAGCATCCAGGGCACCGTGAACTCCTACGAGCAGTACTTC. Residues: CASIQGTVNSYEQYF. V is TRBV6-5 and J is TRBJ2-7; D might be TRBD1 (5 bases). The CDR3 covers 15 residues. V was cut by 7 bases and J by 0 bases, with 16 bases left in between. Germline lookup yields CDR1 MNHEY and CDR2 SVGAGI.

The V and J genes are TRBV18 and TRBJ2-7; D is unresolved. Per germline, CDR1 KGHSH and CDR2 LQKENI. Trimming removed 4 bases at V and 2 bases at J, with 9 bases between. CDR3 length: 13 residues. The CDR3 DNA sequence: TGTGCCAGCTCACTATACGGCACCTACGAGCAGTACTTC. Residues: CASSLYGTYEQYF.

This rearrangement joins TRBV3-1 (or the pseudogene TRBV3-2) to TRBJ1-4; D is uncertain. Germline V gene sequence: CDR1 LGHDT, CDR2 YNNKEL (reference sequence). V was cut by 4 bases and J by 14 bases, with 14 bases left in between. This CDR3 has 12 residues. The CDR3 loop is CASSRSARRLFF. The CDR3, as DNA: TGTGCCAGCAGCCGCTCCGCCCGGAGGCTGTTTTTT.

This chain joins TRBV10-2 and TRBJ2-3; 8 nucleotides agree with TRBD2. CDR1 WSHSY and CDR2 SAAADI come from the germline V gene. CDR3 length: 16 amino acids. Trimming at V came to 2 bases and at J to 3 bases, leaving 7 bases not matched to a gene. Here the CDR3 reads CASSENGGALTDTQYF. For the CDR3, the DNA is TGCGCCAGCAGTGAGAACGGGGGGGCCTTAACAGATACGCAGTATTTT.

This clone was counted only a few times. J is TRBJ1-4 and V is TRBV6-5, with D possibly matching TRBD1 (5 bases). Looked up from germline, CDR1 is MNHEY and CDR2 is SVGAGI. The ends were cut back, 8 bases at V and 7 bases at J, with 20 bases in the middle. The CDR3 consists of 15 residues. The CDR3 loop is CASRPPGPGGEKLFF. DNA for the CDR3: TGTGCCAGCCGTCCTCCAGGGCCGGGGGGTGAAAAACTGTTTTTT.

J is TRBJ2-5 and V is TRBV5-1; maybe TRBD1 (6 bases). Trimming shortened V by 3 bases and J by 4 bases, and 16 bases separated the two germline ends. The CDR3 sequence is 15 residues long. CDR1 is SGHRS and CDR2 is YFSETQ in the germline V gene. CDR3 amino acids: CASSSPATGGETQYF. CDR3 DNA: TGCGCCAGCAGCTCACCCGCGACAGGCGGAGAGACCCAGTACTTC.

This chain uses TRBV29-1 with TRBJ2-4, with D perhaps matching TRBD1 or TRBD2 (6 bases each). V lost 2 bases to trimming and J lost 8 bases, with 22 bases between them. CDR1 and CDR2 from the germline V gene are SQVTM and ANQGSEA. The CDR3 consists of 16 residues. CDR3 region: CSVELVDEQRGDIQYF. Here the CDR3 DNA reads TGCAGCGTTGAATTAGTCGACGAACAAAGGGGGGACATTCAGTACTTC.

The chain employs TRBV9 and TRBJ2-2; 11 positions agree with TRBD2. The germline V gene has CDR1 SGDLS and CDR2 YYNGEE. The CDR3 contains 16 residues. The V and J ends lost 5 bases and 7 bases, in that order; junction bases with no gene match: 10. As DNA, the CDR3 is TGTGCCAGCAGTCAGGCTCTAGCGGGGGGTGACGGGGAGCTGTTTTTT. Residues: CASSQALAGGDGELFF.

This CDR3 reads CASSLTYREKELFF. CDR3 DNA: TGTGCCAGCAGCTTAACCTACAGGGAAAAGGAGCTGTTTTTT. The gene calls are TRBV7-3 and TRBJ2-2; a weak D match, TRBD1 (6 bases). CDR1 is SGHTA and CDR2 is FQGTGA in the germline V gene. The CDR3 totals 14 residues. V lost 0 bases and J 10 bases, leaving 12 bases between the germline ends.

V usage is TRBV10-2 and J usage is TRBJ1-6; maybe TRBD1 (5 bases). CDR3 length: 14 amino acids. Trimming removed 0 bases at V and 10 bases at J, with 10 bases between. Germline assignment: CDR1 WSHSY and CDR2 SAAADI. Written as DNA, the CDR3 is TGCGCCAGCAGTGAGTCACTAGGGGACTCACCCCTCCACTTT. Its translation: CASSESLGDSPLHF.

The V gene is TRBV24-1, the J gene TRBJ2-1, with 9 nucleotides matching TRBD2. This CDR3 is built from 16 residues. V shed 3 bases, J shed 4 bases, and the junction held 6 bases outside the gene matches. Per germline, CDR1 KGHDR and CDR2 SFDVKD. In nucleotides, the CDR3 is TGTGCCACCAGTGATGCCGGGACTAGCAGTTACAATGAGCAGTTCTTC. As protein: CATSDAGTSSYNEQFF.

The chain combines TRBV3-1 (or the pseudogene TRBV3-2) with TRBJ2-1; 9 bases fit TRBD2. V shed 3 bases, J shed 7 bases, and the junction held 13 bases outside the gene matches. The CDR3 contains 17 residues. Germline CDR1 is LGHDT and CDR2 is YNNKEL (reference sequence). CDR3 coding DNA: TGTGCCAGCAGCCAGGGACTAGCAGGTTACCGGGGGAATGAGCAGTTCTTC. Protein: CASSQGLAGYRGNEQFF.

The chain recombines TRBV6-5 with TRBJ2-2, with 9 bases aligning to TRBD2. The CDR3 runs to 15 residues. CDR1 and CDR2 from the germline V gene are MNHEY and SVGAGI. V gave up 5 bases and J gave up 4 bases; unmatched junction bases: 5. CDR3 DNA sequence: TGTGCCAGCAGTACCTCACTAGCGGGCACCGGGGAGCTGTTTTTT. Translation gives CASSTSLAGTGELFF.

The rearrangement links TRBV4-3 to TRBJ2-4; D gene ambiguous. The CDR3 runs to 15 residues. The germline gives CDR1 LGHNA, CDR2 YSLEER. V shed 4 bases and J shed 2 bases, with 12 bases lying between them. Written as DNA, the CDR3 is TGCGCCAGCAGCCCTGCCCTGGGAACCAAAAACATTCAGTACTTC. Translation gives CASSPALGTKNIQYF.